This TCR beta chain was identified in a study of T cell responses to AZD1222 COVID-19 vaccine. As for this clone: Its matching antigen is unknown.

The trim removed 7 bases at V and 2 bases at J, leaving 5 bases unmatched. This CDR3 has 14 amino acids. Germline V lookup: CDR1 MDHEN, CDR2 SYDVKM. Clones were sequenced by immunoSEQ multiplex PCR, and TCRdb holds only the in-frame ones, with some missing. The sample contains approximately 81,000 clones, around nine tenths of which appear only once. Overall study results and limits: Donors skewed white British and female; clonal diversity was possibly underestimated.

The chain carries TRBV28 and TRBJ2-5; TRBD2 matches 9 bases. This receptor was taken from an adult in good health. The input for sequencing was peripheral blood, taken on day 0 of MenACWY control vaccination. DNA for the CDR3: TGTGCCAGCACCACGACTAGCGGACAAGAGACCCAGTACTTC. It codes for CASTTTSGQETQYF.